The source of this T cell receptor beta chain is a study of neurological immune-mediated disorders. Via MiXCR, TCRdb re-called the 5' RACE reads, giving one row per CDR3 protein. Counted here are tens of thousands of distinct CDR3 sequences, 13% to 15% occurring once; the ten biggest clones make up around 27%. Stored at -80 C, 2 million PBMCs were the source of the unsorted libraries. This clonotype was seen at least ten times. Germline lookup yields CDR1 SGHRS and CDR2 YFSETQ. Trimming took 4 bases from V and 0 from J; bases not matched to a gene: 6. The CDR3 sequence is 15 residues long. The chain recombines TRBV5-1 with TRBJ1-2; 7 bases map to TRBD1. The sequencing input was PBMCs. This sequence was found in a woman aged 50 to 60 with HTLV-1-associated myelopathy (HAM/TSP). The CDR3 here is CASSIAGTANYGYTF. DNA of the CDR3: TGCGCCAGCAGCATTGCCGGGACAGCTAACTATGGCTACACCTTC.